The 20 T cell receptor beta chains below were found in one sample sequenced in a study of shared clonotypes between healthy human individuals. The naive CD8 subset, CD45RO-negative cells positively selected for CCR7, excluded terminally differentiated effector memory CD45RA+ cells. The table came from immunoSEQ multiplex PCR; TCRdb's copy has only in-frame clones and leaves some out. The sample shows approximately 2,200,000 clones, roughly 91% of them seen only once. Sequencing was carried out using naive CD8+ T cells from PBMCs. The receptors shown here come from a man aged 18 to 30 in good health. Some clones in this sample may be carry-over from other donors' samples.

The gene calls are TRBV10-3 and TRBJ2-1; TRBD2 matches 9 bases. The CDR3 has 17 amino acids. Germline values: CDR1 ENHRY, CDR2 SYGVKD. Trimming at V came to 0 bases and at J to 4 bases, leaving 7 bases not matched to a gene. The CDR3 region is CAISESNRLAGYNEQFF. In DNA form, the CDR3 reads TGTGCCATCAGTGAGTCGAATCGGCTAGCGGGGTACAATGAGCAGTTCTTC.

The V gene is TRBV19, the J gene TRBJ2-1, with a possible D match to TRBD2 (5 bases). The germline V and J ends were trimmed by 10 bases and 0 bases, with 13 bases remaining between them. CDR3 length: 14 amino acids. The germline gives CDR1 LNHDA, CDR2 SQIVND (reference sequence). CDR3 DNA: TGTGCCACCTCCGACTACCTCTCCTACAATGAGCAGTTCTTC. Protein sequence: CATSDYLSYNEQFF.

This clone was seen once. The chain has TRBV5-4 and TRBJ1-1; D perhaps matches TRBD1 (5 bases). The CDR3 length is 16 residues. From germline, CDR1 is SGHNT and CDR2 YYREEE (reference sequence). V gave up 4 bases and J gave up 3 bases, with 19 bases separating them. The CDR3 coding sequence is TGTGCCAGCAGCCGGGGTACGGGGCCGGAGGACACTGAAGCTTTCTTT. Protein: CASSRGTGPEDTEAFF.

The sample holds one count of this clone. This chain joins TRBV10-2 and TRBJ2-7; 10 bases are shared with TRBD2. The CDR3 extends over 14 amino acids. Trimming removed 3 bases from V and 2 bases from J; junction bases left unmatched: 1. Germline CDR1 reads WSHSY; CDR2 reads SAAADI. The CDR3 region has the DNA TGCGCCAGCAGTGATAGCGGGAGGACCTACGAGCAGTACTTC. Residues: CASSDSGRTYEQYF.

V usage is TRBV27 and J usage is TRBJ2-7, with 10 bases that match TRBD1. V dropped 5 bases and J dropped 7; count of bases not matched to a gene: 11. CDR3 size: 15 residues. The germline gives CDR1 MNHEY, CDR2 SMNVEV (reference sequence). CDR3 sequence (DNA): TGTGCCAGCAGTGCGGTGGGGACAGGGGTCGGGGAGCAGTACTTC. Amino acids: CASSAVGTGVGEQYF.

The chain uses TRBV5-1 and TRBJ2-1, with 13 bases lining up with TRBD2. The CDR3 spans 17 residues. The trim removed 4 bases at V and 7 bases at J, leaving 11 bases unmatched. CDR1 and CDR2 from the germline V gene are SGHRS and YFSETQ. The CDR3 DNA follows: TGCGCCAGCAGCGGCCGGACTAGCGGGAGCACCACGAATGAGCAGTTCTTC. It encodes CASSGRTSGSTTNEQFF. Complete variable domain (other parts from reference TRBV5-1 and TRBJ2-1): KAGVTQTPRYLIKTRGQQVTLSCSPISGHRSVSWYQQTPGQGLQFLFEYFSETQRNKGNFPGRFSGRQFSNSRSEMNVSTLELGDSALYLCASSGRTSGSTTNEQFFGPGTRLTVL.

Of note for this clone: Other DNA sequences in the sample encode the same CDR3. V usage is TRBV27 and J usage is TRBJ2-7; D is possibly TRBD2 (6 bases). The CDR3 runs 13 residues. Looked up from germline, CDR1 is MNHEY and CDR2 is SMNVEV (reference sequence). The V end was cut by 3 bases, the J end by 4 bases, with 10 bases between. DNA for the CDR3: TGTGCCAGCAGTTTGGGTGGGGGGTACGAGCAGTACTTC. Its translation: CASSLGGGYEQYF.

As for this clone: At one end, the junction sequence differs from germline, possibly due to a read error. J is TRBJ1-2 and V is TRBV2, with 8 bases matching TRBD1. Germline CDR1 reads SNHLY; CDR2 reads FYNNEI. This CDR3 is 13 amino acids long. Written as DNA, the CDR3 is TGTGCCAGCAGGGAAGGACAGGGAGATGGCTACACCTTC. Translated: CASREGQGDGYTF.

The genes are TRBV4-2 and TRBJ1-5; a weak D match, TRBD1 (5 bases). The germline CDR1 and CDR2 sequences are LGHNA and YNFKEQ. Trimming removed 2 bases at V and 0 bases at J, with 14 bases between. This CDR3 comprises 17 residues. CDR3 nucleotide sequence: TGTGCCAGCAGCCAACCCCCGGGGGTCGATAGCAATCAGCCCCAGCATTTT. Translated: CASSQPPGVDSNQPQHF.

The chain carries TRBV11-2 and TRBJ2-1; D might be TRBD2 (6 bases). There are 16 residues in the CDR3. The germline V gene encodes CDR1 SGHAT and CDR2 FQNNGV. Deletions cut 4 bases from V and 3 bases from J, with 16 bases between. The CDR3 here is CASSWPGSGDYNEQFF. As DNA, the CDR3 is TGTGCCAGCAGCTGGCCCGGGAGCGGAGACTACAATGAGCAGTTCTTC.

CDR3 region: CASSPQGEADTGELFF. Here the CDR3 DNA reads TGTGCCAGCAGCCCCCAGGGCGAAGCTGACACCGGGGAGCTGTTTTTT. The V gene is TRBV7-9, the J gene TRBJ2-2, with a possible D match to TRBD1 (5 bases). CDR1 and CDR2 (germline): SEHNR, FQNEAQ (reference sequence). This CDR3 has 16 residues. Trimming took 5 bases from V and 3 from J, leaving 16 bases between them.

The chain employs TRBV6-5 and TRBJ1-1; no clear D gene. Between the trimmed V and J ends, which lost 2 bases and 1 base, there was a span of 8 bases. The CDR3 runs 14 residues. The germline V gene encodes CDR1 MNHEY and CDR2 SVGAGI. The CDR3 loop reads CASSYTRTNTEAFF. CDR3 DNA: TGTGCCAGCAGTTACACCAGGACGAACACTGAAGCTTTCTTT.

The chain has TRBV19 and TRBJ1-1, with D unclear. The CDR3 covers 14 residues. The germline V gene has CDR1 LNHDA and CDR2 SQIVND (reference sequence). Between the trimmed V and J ends, which lost 3 bases and 3 bases, there was a span of 11 bases. CDR3 sequence (DNA): TGTGCCAGTAGTATGGGCAGCGGATACACTGAAGCTTTCTTT. This codes for CASSMGSGYTEAFF.

This clone was observed a single time. The chain has TRBV25-1 and TRBJ1-2, with a tentative D call TRBD1 (6 bases). The V gene's germline CDR1 is MGHDK and CDR2 SYGVNS. The CDR3 totals 15 residues. V lost 1 base, J lost 0 bases, and 9 bases lay in between. CDR3 in amino acids: CASSEWGATNYGYTF. The CDR3, as DNA: TGTGCCAGCAGTGAATGGGGGGCCACTAACTATGGCTACACCTTC.

The V call is TRBV5-8, the J call TRBJ2-4; TRBD2 might be the D (6 bases). Trimming stripped 7 bases from V and 0 bases from J, with 20 bases between. The V gene's germline CDR1 is SGHTS and CDR2 YDEGEE. The CDR3 covers 17 residues. CDR3 amino acids: CASHEGPGTLAKNIQYF. The CDR3, as DNA: TGTGCCAGCCACGAGGGCCCGGGGACTTTAGCCAAAAACATTCAGTACTTC.

The chain uses TRBV7-8 and TRBJ2-2; D uncertain. V was shortened by 5 bases and J by 2 bases, with 15 bases between the two germline ends. This CDR3 comprises 16 residues. Germline assignment: CDR1 SGHVS and CDR2 FQNEAQ. CDR3 sequence reads: CASSRPRAVNTGELFF. The DNA of the CDR3 is TGTGCCAGCAGCCGACCCCGGGCCGTTAACACCGGGGAGCTGTTTTTT.

The gene calls are TRBV7-2 and TRBJ2-3, with 7 bases fitting TRBD1. V gave up 5 bases and J gave up 4 bases; unmatched junction bases: 12. This CDR3 spans 16 amino acids. The germline gives CDR1 SGHTA, CDR2 FQGNSA. This CDR3 reads CASSRDREMLADTQYF. DNA of the CDR3: TGTGCCAGCAGCCGAGACAGGGAGATGTTAGCAGATACGCAGTATTTT.

The gene calls are TRBV9 and TRBJ2-7, with 7 bases that match TRBD1. The CDR3 consists of 16 residues. Unmatched junction bases numbered 9, after V lost 3 bases and J lost 0 bases. Germline V lookup: CDR1 SGDLS, CDR2 YYNGEE. The CDR3 reads CASSARGTANSYEQYF. The CDR3 DNA reads TGTGCCAGCAGCGCCCGTGGGACAGCTAACTCCTACGAGCAGTACTTC. Complete variable domain (other parts from reference TRBV9 and TRBJ2-7): DSGVTQTPKHLITATGQRVTLRCSPRSGDLSVYWYQQSLDQGLQFLIQYYNGEERAKGNILERFSAQQFPDLHSELNLSSLELGDSALYFCASSARGTANSYEQYFGPGTRLTVT.

The rearrangement joins TRBV5-4 to TRBJ2-5, with 8 bases lining up with TRBD1. The germline V gene has CDR1 SGHNT and CDR2 YYREEE (reference sequence). The CDR3 loop spans 14 amino acids. With 4 bases clipped from V and 3 bases from J, the junction kept 5 bases outside the gene matches. The CDR3 DNA reads as TGTGCCAGCAGCGGCTCAGGGGGCGAAGAGACCCAGTACTTC. It codes for CASSGSGGEETQYF.

In DNA, the CDR3 is TGCAGCGTTGAGCGGCAGCCAGATACGCAGTATTTT. Protein sequence: CSVERQPDTQYF. The chain is built from TRBV29-1 and TRBJ2-3; no firm D call. The CDR3 extends over 12 amino acids. Germline CDR1 SQVTM, CDR2 ANQGSEA. V was pared by 3 bases and J by 4 bases, with 8 bases between.